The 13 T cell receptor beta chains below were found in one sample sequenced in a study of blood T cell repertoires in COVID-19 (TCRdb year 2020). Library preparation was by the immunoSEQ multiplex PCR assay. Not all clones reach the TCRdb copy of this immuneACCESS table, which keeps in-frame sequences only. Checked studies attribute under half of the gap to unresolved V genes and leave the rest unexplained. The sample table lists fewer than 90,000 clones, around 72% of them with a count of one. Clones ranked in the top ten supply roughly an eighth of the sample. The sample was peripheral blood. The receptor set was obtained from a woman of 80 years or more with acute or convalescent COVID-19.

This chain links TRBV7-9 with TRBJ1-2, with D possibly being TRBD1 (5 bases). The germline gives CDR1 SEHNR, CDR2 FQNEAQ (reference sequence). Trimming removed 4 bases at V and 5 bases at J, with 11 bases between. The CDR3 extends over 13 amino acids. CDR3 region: CASSSSGIYGYTF. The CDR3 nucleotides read TGTGCCAGCAGCTCCTCAGGGATTTATGGCTACACCTTC. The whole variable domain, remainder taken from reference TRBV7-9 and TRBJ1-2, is DTGVSQNPRHKITKRGQNVTFRCDPISEHNRLYWYRQTLGQGPEFLTYFQNEAQLEKSRLLSDRFSAERPKGSFSTLEIQRTEQGDSAMYLCASSSSGIYGYTFGSGTRLTVV.

The CDR3 is CAWSAGQSNSPLHF. The CDR3 DNA follows: TGTGCCTGGAGTGCGGGACAGAGTAATTCACCCCTCCACTTT. V gene TRBV30 combines with J gene TRBJ1-6, with 7 nucleotides matching TRBD1. The CDR3 spans 14 residues. With V trimmed by 1 base and J by 6 bases, 3 bases remained unmatched. Germline V lookup: CDR1 GTSNPN, CDR2 SVGIG (reference sequence).

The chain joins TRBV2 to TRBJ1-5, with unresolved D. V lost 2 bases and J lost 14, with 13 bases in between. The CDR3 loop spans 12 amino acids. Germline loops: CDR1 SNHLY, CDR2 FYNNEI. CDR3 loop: CASSESGGREHF. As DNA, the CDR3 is TGTGCCAGCAGTGAAAGCGGCGGACGCGAGCATTTT. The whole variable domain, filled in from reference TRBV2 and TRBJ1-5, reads EPEVTQTPSHQVTQMGQEVILRCVPISNHLYFYWYRQILGQKVEFLVSFYNNEISEKSEIFDDQFSVERPDGSNFTLKIRSTKLEDSAMYFCASSESGGREHFGDGTRLSIL.

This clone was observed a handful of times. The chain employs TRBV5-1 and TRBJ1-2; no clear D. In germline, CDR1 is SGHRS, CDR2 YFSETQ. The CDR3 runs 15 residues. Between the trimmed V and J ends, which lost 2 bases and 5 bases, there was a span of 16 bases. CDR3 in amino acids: CASSLLWFLEYGYTF. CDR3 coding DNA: TGCGCCAGCAGCTTATTGTGGTTCCTAGAGTATGGCTACACCTTC.

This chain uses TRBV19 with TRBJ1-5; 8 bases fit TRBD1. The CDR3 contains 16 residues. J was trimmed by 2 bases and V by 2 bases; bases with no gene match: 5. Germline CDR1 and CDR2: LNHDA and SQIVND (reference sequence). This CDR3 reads CASSISGGQGNQPQHF. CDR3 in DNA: TGTGCCAGTAGTATATCAGGGGGACAGGGCAATCAGCCCCAGCATTTT.

This CDR3 is CSATGGAEAFF. The CDR3 bases are TGCAGTGCTACAGGAGGAGCTGAAGCTTTCTTT. The rearrangement uses TRBV20-1 and TRBJ1-1, with unresolved D. V lost 4 bases, J lost 6 bases, and 9 bases lay in between. The CDR3 has 11 amino acids. Per the germline V gene, CDR1 is DFQATT and CDR2 is SNEGSKA (reference sequence).

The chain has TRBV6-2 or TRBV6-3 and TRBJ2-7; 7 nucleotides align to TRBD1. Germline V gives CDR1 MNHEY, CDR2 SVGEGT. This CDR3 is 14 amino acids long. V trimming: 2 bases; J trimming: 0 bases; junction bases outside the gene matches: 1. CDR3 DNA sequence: TGTGCCAGCAGTTACGACAGGGCCTCCTACGAGCAGTACTTC. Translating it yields CASSYDRASYEQYF.

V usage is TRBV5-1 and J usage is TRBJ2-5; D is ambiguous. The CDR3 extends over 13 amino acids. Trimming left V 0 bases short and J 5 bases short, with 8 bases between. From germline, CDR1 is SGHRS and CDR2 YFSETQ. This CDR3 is CASSLGGSETQYF. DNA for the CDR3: TGCGCCAGCAGCTTGGGAGGTTCGGAGACCCAGTACTTC.

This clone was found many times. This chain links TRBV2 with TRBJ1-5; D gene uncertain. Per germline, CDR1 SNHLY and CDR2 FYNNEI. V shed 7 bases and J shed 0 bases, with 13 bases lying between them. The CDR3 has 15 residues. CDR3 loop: CASTFGGNSNQPQHF. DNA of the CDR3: TGTGCCAGCACATTCGGAGGAAATAGCAATCAGCCCCAGCATTTT.

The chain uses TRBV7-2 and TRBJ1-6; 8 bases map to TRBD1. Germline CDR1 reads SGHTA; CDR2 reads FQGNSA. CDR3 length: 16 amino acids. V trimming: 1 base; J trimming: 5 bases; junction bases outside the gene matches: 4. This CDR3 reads CASSLDRGVNNSPLHF. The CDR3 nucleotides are TGTGCCAGCAGCTTAGACAGGGGGGTCAATAATTCACCCCTCCACTTT.

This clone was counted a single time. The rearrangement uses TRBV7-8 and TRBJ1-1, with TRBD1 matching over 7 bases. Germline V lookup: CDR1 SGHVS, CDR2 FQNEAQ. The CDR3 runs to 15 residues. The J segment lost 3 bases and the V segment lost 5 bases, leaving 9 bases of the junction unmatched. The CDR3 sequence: CASSPQQGLDTEAFF. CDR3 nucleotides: TGTGCCAGCAGCCCACAACAGGGGTTGGACACTGAAGCTTTCTTT.

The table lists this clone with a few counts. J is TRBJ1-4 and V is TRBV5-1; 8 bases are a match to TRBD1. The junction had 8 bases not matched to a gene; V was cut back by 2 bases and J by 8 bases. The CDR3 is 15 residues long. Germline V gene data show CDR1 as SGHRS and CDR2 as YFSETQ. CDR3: CASSFSGTGEEKLFF. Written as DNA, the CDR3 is TGCGCCAGCAGCTTCTCCGGGACAGGTGAAGAAAAACTGTTTTTT.

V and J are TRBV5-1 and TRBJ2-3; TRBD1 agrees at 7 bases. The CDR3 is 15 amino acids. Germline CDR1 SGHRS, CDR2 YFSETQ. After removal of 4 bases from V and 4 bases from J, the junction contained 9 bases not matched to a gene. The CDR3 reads CASSPGTVNPDTQYF. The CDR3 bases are TGCGCCAGCAGCCCCGGGACAGTTAACCCAGATACGCAGTATTTT.